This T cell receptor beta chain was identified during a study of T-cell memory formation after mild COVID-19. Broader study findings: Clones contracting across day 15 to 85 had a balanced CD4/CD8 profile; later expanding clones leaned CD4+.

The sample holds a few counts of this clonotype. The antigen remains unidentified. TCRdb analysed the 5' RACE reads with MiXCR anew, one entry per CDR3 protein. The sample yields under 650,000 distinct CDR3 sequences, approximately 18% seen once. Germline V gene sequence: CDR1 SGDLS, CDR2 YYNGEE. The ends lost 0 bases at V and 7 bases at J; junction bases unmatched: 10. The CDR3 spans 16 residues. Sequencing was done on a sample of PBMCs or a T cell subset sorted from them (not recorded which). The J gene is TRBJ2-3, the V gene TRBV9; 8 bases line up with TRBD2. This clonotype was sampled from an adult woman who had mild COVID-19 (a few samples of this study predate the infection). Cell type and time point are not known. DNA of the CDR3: TGTGCCAGCAGCGTAGTGCCAGCGGGAGTAGGTAATACGCAGTATTTT. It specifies CASSVVPAGVGNTQYF.